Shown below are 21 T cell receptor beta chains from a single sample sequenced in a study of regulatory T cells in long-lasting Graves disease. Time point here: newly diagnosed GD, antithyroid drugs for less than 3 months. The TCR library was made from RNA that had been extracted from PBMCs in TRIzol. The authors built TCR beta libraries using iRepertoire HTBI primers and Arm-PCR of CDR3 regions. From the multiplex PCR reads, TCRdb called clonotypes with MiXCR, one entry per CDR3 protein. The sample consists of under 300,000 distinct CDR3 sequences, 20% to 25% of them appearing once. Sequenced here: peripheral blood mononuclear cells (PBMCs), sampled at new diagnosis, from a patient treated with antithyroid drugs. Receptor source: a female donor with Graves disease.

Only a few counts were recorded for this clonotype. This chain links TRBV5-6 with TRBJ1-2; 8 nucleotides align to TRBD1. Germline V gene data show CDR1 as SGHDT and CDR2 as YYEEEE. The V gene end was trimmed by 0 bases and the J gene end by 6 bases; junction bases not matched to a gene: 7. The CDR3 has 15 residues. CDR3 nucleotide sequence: TGTGCCAGCAGCTTGGCCTTAAACAGGGGGAATGGCTACACCTTC. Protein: CASSLALNRGNGYTF. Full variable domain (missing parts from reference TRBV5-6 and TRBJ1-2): DAGVTQSPTHLIKTRGQQVTLRCSPKSGHDTVSWYQQALGQGPQFIFQYYEEEERQRGNFPDRFSGHQFPNYSSELNVNALLLGDSALYLCASSLALNRGNGYTFGSGTRLTVV.

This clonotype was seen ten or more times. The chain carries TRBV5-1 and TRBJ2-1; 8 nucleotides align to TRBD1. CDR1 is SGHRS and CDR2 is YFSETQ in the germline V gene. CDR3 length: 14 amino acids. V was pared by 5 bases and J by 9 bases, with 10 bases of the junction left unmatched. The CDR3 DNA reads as TGCGCCAGCAGATCCGGACAGGGCAGGGGTGAGCAGTTCTTC. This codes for CASRSGQGRGEQFF.

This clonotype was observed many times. CDR3 in DNA: TGTGCCAGCAGCCAAGACAGGGGGGCCTATGGCTACACCTTC. Its protein is CASSQDRGAYGYTF. The gene calls are TRBV14 and TRBJ1-2; 7 bases align to TRBD1. Germline-derived CDR1 and CDR2 are SGHDN and FVKESK. J lost 4 bases, V lost 0 bases, and 2 bases had no gene match. The CDR3 is made up of 14 amino acids.

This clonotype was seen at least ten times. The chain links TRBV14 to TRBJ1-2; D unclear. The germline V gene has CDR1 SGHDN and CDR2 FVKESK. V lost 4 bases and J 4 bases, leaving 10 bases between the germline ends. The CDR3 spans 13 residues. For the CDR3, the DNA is TGTGCCAGCAGCCTCGGACCTACCTATGGCTACACCTTC. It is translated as CASSLGPTYGYTF.

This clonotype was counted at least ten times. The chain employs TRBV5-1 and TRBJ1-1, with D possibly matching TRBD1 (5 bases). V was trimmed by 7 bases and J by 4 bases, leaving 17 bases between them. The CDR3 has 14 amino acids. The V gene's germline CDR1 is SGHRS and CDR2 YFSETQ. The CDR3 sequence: CASSGGVRGTEAFF. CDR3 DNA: TGCGCCAGCTCGGGCGGGGTGAGGGGCACTGAAGCTTTCTTT.

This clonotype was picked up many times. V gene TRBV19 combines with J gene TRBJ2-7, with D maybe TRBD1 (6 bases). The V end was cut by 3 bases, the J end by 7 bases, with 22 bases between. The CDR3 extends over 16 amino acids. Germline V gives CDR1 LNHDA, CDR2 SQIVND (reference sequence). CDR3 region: CASSIRSAGVEEEQYF. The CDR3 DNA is TGTGCCAGTAGTATTAGGTCGGCAGGGGTTGAAGAGGAGCAGTACTTC.

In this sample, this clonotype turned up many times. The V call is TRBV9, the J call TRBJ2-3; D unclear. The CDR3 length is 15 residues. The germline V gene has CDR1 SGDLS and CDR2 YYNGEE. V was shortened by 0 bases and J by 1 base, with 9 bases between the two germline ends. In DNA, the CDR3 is TGTGCCAGCAGCGTAGGGGTTTTCGGCACAGATACGCAGTATTTT. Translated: CASSVGVFGTDTQYF.

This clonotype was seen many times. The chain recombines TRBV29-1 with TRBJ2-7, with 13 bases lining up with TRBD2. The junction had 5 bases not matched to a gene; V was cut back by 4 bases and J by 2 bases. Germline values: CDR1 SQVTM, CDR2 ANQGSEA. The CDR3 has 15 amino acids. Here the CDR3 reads CSVGTSGGGPYEQYF. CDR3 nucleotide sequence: TGCAGCGTTGGGACTAGCGGGGGAGGGCCCTACGAGCAGTACTTC.

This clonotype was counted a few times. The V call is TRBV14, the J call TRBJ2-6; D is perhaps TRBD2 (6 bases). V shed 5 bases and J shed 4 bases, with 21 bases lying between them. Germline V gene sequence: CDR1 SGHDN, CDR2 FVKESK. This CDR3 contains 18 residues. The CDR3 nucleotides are TGTGCCAGCAGCAGCGGGTGGTGGGGCGCAAGGGGGGCCAACGTCCTGACTTTC. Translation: CASSSGWWGARGANVLTF.

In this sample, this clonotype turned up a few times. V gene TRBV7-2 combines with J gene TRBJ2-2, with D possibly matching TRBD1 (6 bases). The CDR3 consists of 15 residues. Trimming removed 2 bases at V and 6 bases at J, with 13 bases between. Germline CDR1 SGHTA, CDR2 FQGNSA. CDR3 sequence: CASSLSAGVAGELFF. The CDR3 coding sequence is TGTGCCAGCAGCTTATCCGCAGGGGTAGCCGGGGAGCTGTTTTTT.

The CDR3 DNA sequence: TGTGCCAGCAGCTTAGGCCAGCGGGAGAGCTCCTACAATGAGCAGTTCTTC. Protein sequence: CASSLGQRESSYNEQFF. This chain connects TRBV7-2 to TRBJ2-1; the match to TRBD2 covers 8 bases. Unmatched junction bases numbered 5, after V lost 1 base and J lost 0 bases. Germline CDR1 is SGHTA and CDR2 is FQGNSA. CDR3 length: 17 residues.

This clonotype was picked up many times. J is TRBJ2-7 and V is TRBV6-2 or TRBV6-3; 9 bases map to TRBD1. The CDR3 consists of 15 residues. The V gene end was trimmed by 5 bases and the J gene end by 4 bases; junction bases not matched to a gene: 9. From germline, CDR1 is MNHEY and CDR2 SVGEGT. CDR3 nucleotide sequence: TGTGCCAGCAGTGACCCGGGACAGGGATTTTACGAGCAGTACTTC. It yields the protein CASSDPGQGFYEQYF.

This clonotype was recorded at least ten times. The CDR3 spells CSAPQGQGTQYF. CDR3 DNA sequence: TGCAGTGCTCCCCAGGGGCAGGGGACCCAGTACTTC. This chain connects TRBV20-1 to TRBJ2-5; possibly TRBD1 for D (6 bases). CDR1 and CDR2 (germline): DFQATT, SNEGSKA (reference sequence). CDR3 size: 12 residues. Trimming took 5 bases from V and 7 from J, leaving 14 bases between them.

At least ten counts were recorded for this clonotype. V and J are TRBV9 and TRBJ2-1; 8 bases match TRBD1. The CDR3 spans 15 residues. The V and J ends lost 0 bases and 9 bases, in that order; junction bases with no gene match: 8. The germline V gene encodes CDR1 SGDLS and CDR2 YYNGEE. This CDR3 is CASSVGQGSGGEQFF. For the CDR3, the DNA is TGTGCCAGCAGCGTAGGACAGGGGAGTGGGGGTGAGCAGTTCTTC.

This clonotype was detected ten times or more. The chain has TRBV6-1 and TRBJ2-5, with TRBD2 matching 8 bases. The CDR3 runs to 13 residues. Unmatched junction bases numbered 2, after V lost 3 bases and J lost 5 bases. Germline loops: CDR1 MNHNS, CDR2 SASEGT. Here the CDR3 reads CASSDREGETQYF. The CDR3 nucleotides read TGTGCCAGCAGTGACCGGGAGGGTGAGACCCAGTACTTC.

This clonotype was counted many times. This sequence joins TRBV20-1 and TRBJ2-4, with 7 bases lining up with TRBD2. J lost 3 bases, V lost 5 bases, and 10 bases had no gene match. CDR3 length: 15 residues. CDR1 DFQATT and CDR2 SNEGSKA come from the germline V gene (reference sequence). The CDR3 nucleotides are TGCAGTGCTGGGAAGGCGGGGGTGGGCAAAAACATTCAGTACTTC. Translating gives CSAGKAGVGKNIQYF.

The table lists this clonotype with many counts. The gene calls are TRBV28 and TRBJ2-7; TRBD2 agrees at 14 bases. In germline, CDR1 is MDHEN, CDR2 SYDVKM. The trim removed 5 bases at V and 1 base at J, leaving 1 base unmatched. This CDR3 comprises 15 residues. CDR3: CASSRTSGGSYEQYF. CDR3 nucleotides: TGTGCCAGCAGTCGGACTAGCGGGGGGTCCTACGAGCAGTACTTC.

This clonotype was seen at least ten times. CDR3 residues: CSAQRWGGTEAFF. The CDR3 nucleotides read TGCAGTGCGCAAAGGTGGGGTGGGACTGAAGCTTTCTTT. The genes are TRBV20-1 and TRBJ1-1; no clear D gene. Germline V gives CDR1 DFQATT, CDR2 SNEGSKA (reference sequence). This CDR3 is built from 13 residues. Trimming stripped 6 bases from V and 5 bases from J, with 16 bases between.

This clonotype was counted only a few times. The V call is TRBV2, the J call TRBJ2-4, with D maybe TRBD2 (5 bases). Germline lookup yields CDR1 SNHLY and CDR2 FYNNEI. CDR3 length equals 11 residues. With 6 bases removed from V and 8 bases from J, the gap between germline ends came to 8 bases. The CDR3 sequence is CASRRRDIQYF. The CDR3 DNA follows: TGTGCCAGCAGGAGGCGGGACATTCAGTACTTC.

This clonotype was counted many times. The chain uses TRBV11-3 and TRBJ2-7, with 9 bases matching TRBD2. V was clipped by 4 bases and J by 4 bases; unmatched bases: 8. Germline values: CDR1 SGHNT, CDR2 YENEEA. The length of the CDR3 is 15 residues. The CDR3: CASSSGVSGRYEQYF. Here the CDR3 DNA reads TGTGCCAGCAGCTCAGGGGTTAGCGGGAGATACGAGCAGTACTTC. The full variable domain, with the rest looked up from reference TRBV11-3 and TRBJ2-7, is EAGVVQSPRYKIIEKKQPVAFWCNPISGHNTLYWYLQNLGQGPELLIRYENEEAVDDSQLPKDRFSAERLKGVDSTLKIQPAELGDSAVYLCASSSGVSGRYEQYFGPGTRLTVT.

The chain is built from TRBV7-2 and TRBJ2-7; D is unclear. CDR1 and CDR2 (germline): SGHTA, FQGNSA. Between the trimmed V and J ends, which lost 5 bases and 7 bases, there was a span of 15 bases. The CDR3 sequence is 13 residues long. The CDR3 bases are TGTGCCAGCAGCCCCCAAGGGTTGGGTGAGCAGTACTTC. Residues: CASSPQGLGEQYF.